These T cell receptor beta chains were read from a single sample in a study of shared clonotypes between healthy human individuals. The assay was immunoSEQ multiplex PCR, and TCRdb's table has in-frame clones only and misses some. The sample includes about 680,000 clones, 60% to 75% of them seen just once. What was sequenced was memory CD4+ T cells sorted from blood. All receptors derive from a woman in her thirties in good health. Each CDR3 is given with its conserved first and last residue. A D gene is named only where the DNA matches it firmly. Size is stated for part of the rows, as once, few or many counts, or as a class when the clone is expanded.

V gene	D gene	J gene	clone size	CDR3 DNA	CDR3 protein
TRBV6-6	TRBD1	TRBJ1-1	-	TGTGCCAGCAGTCCGGGGACAGTCCTTGAAGCTTTCTTT	CASSPGTVLEAFF
TRBV30	-	TRBJ2-7	-	TGTGCCTGGAGTGTAAAGGGCCTGGACCCTTACGAGCAGTACTTC	CAWSVKGLDPYEQYF
TRBV5-5	-	TRBJ2-2	few	TGTGCCAGCAGCTTGGGCCCCGGGACCGGGGAGCTGTTTTTT	CASSLGPGTGELFF
TRBV6-6	-	TRBJ2-7	-	TGTGCCACCTTTTCGGGGACCTACGAGCAGTACTTC	CATFSGTYEQYF
TRBV4-1	TRBD2	TRBJ2-7	-	TGCGCCAGCAGCCAAGGTGCGGGAGGGTCTGTGTACGAGCAGTACTTC	CASSQGAGGSVYEQYF
TRBV6-5	-	TRBJ2-2	many	TGTGCCAGCAGGCGAGGGAACACCGGGGAGCTGTTTTTT	CASRRGNTGELFF
TRBV5-1	-	TRBJ1-2	-	TGCGCCAGCAGCTTGGACGGAAACTATGGCTACACCTTC	CASSLDGNYGYTF
TRBV4-2	TRBD1	TRBJ1-2	-	TGTGCCAGCAGCCAAGATACAGGGGGATCCTATGGCTACACCTTC	CASSQDTGGSYGYTF
TRBV25-1	-	TRBJ1-4	-	TGTGCCAGCAGTGACCGGGACACCAATGAAAAACTGTTTTTT	CASSDRDTNEKLFF
TRBV5-1	TRBD1	TRBJ1-4	once	TGCGCCAGCAGCTTGGGAACAGGGACAGATGAAAAACTGTTTTTT	CASSLGTGTDEKLFF
TRBV28	-	TRBJ1-1	once	TGTGCCAGCAGACCGCCGGGGGGGAACACTGAAGCTTTCTTT	CASRPPGGNTEAFF
TRBV19	-	TRBJ1-2	many	TGTGCCAGTAGTATCAGGGGATTATATGGCTACACCTTC	CASSIRGLYGYTF
TRBV4-2	TRBD2	TRBJ2-1	-	TGTGCCAGCAGCTCGTCCGACGTCGGGGGGAATGAGCAGTTCTTC	CASSSSDVGGNEQFF
TRBV5-4	TRBD1	TRBJ2-7	-	TGTGCCAGCAGCTCGGGACAGGTGTCCGAGCAGTACTTC	CASSSGQVSEQYF
TRBV5-1	TRBD2	TRBJ2-1	few	TGCGCCAGCGCAGCCGGGACTAGCGGGACAGGGGAGCAGTTCTTC	CASAAGTSGTGEQFF
TRBV5-1	-	TRBJ2-2	once	TGCGCCAGCAGCTTCAGCGGAGGGGTCACCGGGGAGCTGTTTTTT	CASSFSGGVTGELFF
TRBV19	TRBD1	TRBJ1-5	-	TGTGCCAGTAGGACAGGGGGGAGAGATCAGCCCCAGCATTTT	CASRTGGRDQPQHF
TRBV28	-	TRBJ1-3	-	TGTGCCAGCAGTTGGTCTGGAAACACCATATATTTT	CASSWSGNTIYF
TRBV7-8	-	TRBJ1-2	-	TGTGCCAGCAGCTTAGCAGATCAACCGACGGGACGGGGAAACTATGGCTACACCTTC	CASSLADQPTGRGNYGYTF
TRBV5-1	-	TRBJ2-1	-	TGCGCCAGCAGCCGTGATTCCCACTCCTACAATGAGCAGTTCTTC	CASSRDSHSYNEQFF
TRBV6-1	-	TRBJ1-5	-	TGTGCCAGCAGTGAAGCGCTTCGGGACTTTCTAGGCAATCAGCCCCAGCATTTT	CASSEALRDFLGNQPQHF